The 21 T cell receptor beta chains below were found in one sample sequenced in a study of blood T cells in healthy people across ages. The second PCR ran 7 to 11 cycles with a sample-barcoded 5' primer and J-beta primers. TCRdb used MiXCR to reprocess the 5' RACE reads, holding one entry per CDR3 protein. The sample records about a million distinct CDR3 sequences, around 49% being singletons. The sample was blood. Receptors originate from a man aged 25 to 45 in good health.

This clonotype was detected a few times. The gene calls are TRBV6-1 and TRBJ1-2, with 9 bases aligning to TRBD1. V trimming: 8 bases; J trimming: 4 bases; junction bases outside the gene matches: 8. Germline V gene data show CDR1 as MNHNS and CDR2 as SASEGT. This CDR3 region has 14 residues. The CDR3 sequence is CASAPGTGPYGYTF. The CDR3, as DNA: TGTGCCAGCGCGCCGGGGACAGGGCCCTATGGCTACACCTTC.

CDR3 bases: TGTGCCAGCAGCCATTCACTGCGGGGGCTCGGCCGCGAGCAGTACTTC. It codes for CASSHSLRGLGREQYF. The chain carries TRBV4-2 and TRBJ2-7; D is possibly TRBD2 (7 bases). The V end lost 3 bases, the J end lost 6 bases, and 21 bases lay between the germline ends. CDR3 length: 16 residues. CDR1 and CDR2 from the germline V gene are LGHNA and YNFKEQ.

As DNA, the CDR3 is TGTGCCAGCTCACCAATTCAGGTCTACGAGCAGTACTTC. Protein: CASSPIQVYEQYF. J is TRBJ2-7 and V is TRBV18, with D unresolved. This CDR3 comprises 13 residues. The V gene's germline CDR1 is KGHSH and CDR2 LQKENI. Trimming removed 2 bases from V and 3 bases from J, with 8 bases in between.

CDR3 in DNA: TGTGCCAGCAGTGTCACAGGGCCCCCAGATACGCAGTATTTT. It specifies CASSVTGPPDTQYF. The chain uses TRBV6-4 and TRBJ2-3; possible D gene TRBD1, 6 bases. Looked up from germline, CDR1 is MRHNA and CDR2 is SNTAGT. This CDR3 has 14 residues. Trimming pared 4 bases from V and 4 bases from J, leaving 12 bases between.

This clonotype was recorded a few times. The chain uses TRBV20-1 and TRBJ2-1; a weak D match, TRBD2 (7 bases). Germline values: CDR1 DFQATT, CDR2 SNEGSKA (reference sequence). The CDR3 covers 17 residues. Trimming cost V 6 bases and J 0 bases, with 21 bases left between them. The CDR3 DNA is TGCAGTGCCCCAGGGGCGGGGGATGTATACTCCTACAATGAGCAGTTCTTC. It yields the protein CSAPGAGDVYSYNEQFF.

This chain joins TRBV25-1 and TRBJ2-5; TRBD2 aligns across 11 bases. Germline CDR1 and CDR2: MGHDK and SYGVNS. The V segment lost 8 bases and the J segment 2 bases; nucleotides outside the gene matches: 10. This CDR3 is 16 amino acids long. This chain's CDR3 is CASCAGTSGSQETQYF. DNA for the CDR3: TGTGCCAGCTGTGCTGGGACTAGCGGATCACAAGAGACCCAGTACTTC.

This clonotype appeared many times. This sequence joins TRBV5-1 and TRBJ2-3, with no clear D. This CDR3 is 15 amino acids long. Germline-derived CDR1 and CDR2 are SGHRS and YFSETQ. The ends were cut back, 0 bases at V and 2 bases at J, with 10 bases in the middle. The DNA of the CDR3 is TGCGCCAGCAGCTTGGTAGACCCGAACACAGATACGCAGTATTTT. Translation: CASSLVDPNTDTQYF.

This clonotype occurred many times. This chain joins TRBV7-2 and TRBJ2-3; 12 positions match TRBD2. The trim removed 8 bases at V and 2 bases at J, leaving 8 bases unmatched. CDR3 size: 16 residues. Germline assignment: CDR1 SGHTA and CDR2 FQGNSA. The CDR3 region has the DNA TGTGCCAGCTCACTCGGACTAGCGGGGTCCACAGATACGCAGTATTTT. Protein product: CASSLGLAGSTDTQYF.

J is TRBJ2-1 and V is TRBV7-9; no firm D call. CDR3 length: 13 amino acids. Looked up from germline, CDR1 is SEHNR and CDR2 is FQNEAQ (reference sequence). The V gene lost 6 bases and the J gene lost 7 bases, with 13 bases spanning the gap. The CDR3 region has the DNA TGTGCCAGCAGACTTAGATCGGCAAATGAGCAGTTCTTC. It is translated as CASRLRSANEQFF. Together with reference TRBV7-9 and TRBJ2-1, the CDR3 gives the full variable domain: DTGVSQNPRHKITKRGQNVTFRCDPISEHNRLYWYRQTLGQGPEFLTYFQNEAQLEKSRLLSDRFSAERPKGSFSTLEIQRTEQGDSAMYLCASRLRSANEQFFGPGTRLTVL.

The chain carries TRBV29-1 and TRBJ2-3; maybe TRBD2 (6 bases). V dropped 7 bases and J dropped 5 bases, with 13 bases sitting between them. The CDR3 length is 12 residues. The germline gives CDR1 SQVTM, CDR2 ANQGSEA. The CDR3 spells CSAGTEGDTQYF. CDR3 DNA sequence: TGCAGCGCGGGGACTGAGGGAGATACGCAGTATTTT.

CDR3 DNA sequence: TGTGCCAGCAGCTCGAGGACTAGCGAAGACACAGATACGCAGTATTTT. Residues: CASSSRTSEDTDTQYF. The chain carries TRBV13 and TRBJ2-3, with 9 bases aligning to TRBD2. This CDR3 contains 16 residues. The trim removed 4 bases at V and 2 bases at J, leaving 7 bases unmatched. Germline V gives CDR1 PRHDT, CDR2 FYEKMQ (reference sequence).

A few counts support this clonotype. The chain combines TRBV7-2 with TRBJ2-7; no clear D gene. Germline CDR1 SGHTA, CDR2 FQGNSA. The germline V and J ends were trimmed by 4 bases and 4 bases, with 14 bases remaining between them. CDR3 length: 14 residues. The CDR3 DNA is TGTGCCAGCAGCTCCGCAGCCAGAGTTTACGAGCAGTACTTC. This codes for CASSSAARVYEQYF.

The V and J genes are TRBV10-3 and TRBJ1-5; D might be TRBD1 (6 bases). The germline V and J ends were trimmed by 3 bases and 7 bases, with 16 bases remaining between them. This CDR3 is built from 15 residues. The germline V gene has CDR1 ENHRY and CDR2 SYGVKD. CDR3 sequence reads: CAISDGGLGVQPQHF. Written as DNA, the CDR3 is TGTGCCATCAGTGATGGGGGGCTGGGGGTACAGCCCCAGCATTTT.

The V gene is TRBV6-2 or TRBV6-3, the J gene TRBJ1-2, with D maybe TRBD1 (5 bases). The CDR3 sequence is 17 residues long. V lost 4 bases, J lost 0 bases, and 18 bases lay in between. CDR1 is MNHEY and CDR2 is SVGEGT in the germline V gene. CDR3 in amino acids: CASSSLKDRPANYGYTF. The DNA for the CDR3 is TGTGCCAGCAGTTCGCTAAAAGACAGACCCGCTAACTATGGCTACACCTTC.

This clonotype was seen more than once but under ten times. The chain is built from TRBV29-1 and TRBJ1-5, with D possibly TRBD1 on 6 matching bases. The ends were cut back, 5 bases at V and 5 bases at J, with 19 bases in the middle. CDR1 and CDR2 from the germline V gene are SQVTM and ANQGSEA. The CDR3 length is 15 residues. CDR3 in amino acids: CSVRSSGGADQPQHF. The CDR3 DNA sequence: TGCAGCGTTCGCTCCTCCGGGGGCGCGGATCAGCCCCAGCATTTT.

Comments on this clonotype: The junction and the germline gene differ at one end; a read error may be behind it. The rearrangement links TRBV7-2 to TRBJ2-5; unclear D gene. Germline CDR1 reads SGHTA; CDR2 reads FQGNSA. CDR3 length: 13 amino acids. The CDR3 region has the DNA TGTGCCGGCAGCTTAGGCTGGCAAGAGACCCAGTACTTC. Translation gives CAGSLGWQETQYF.

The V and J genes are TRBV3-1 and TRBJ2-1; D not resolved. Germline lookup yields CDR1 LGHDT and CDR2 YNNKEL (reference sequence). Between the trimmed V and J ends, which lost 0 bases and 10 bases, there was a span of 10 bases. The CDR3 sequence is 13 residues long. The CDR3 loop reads CASSQDPLPEQFF. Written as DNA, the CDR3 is TGTGCCAGCAGCCAAGACCCCCTGCCGGAGCAGTTCTTC.

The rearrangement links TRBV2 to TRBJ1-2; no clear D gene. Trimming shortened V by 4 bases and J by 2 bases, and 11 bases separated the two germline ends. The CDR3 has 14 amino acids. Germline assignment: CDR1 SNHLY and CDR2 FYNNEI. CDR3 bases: TGTGCCAGCAGTGCAAACGGCATCAACTATGGCTACACCTTC. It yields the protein CASSANGINYGYTF.

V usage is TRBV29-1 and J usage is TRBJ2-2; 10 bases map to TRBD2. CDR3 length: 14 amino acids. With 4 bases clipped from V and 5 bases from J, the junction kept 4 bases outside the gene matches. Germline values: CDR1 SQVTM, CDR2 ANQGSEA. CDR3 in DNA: TGCAGCGTTGGAGCGGGGGGGAAGACCGGGGAGCTGTTTTTT. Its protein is CSVGAGGKTGELFF.

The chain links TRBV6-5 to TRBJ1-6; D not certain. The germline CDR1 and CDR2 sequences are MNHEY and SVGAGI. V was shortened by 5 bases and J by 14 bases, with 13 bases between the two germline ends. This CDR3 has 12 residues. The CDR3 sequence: CASSDAARALHF. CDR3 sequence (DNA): TGTGCCAGCAGTGACGCGGCCCGTGCCCTCCACTTT.

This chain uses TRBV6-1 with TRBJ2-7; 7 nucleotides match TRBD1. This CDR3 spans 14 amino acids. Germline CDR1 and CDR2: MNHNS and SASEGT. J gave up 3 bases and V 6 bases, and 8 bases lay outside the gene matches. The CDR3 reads CASSPRDSFYEQYF. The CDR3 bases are TGTGCCAGCAGCCCCAGGGACAGCTTCTACGAGCAGTACTTC.